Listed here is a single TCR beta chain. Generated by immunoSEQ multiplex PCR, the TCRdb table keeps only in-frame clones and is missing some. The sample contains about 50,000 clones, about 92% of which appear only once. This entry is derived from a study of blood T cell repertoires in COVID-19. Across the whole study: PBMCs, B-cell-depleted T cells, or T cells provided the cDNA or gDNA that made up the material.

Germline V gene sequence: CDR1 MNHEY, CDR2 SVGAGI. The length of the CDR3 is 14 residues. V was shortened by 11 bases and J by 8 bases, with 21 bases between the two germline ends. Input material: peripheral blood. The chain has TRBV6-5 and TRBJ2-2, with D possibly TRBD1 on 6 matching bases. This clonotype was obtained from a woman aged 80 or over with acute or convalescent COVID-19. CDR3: CAGKTQGHGGELFF. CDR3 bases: TGTGCCGGGAAGACGCAGGGGCATGGGGGGGAGCTGTTTTTT.